One sample yielded the 7 T cell receptor beta chains listed below, sequenced in a study of OX40 agonist ivuxolimab in advanced cancers. The table came from immunoSEQ multiplex PCR; TCRdb's copy has only in-frame clones and leaves some out. In the table there are about 97,000 clones, about nine tenths of which are singletons. The sample consisted of CD4+ or CD8+ T cells sorted from blood, taken in a trial of the OX40 agonist ivuxolimab. The receptor set was obtained from an adult with an advanced solid tumor such as melanoma, head and neck, liver or kidney cancer.

This chain connects TRBV6-6 to TRBJ2-2, with D possibly TRBD2 on 6 matching bases. This CDR3 region has 15 residues. CDR1 is MNHNY, CDR2 SVGAGI, per germline (reference sequence). The V end was cut by 8 bases, the J end by 2 bases, with 15 bases between. The CDR3 bases are TGTGCCAGCCTGGCGGGGCAGGGTAACACCGGGGAGCTGTTTTTT. It encodes CASLAGQGNTGELFF.

The chain combines TRBV27 with TRBJ2-3, with D possibly being TRBD2 (5 bases). Trimming removed 5 bases from V and 0 bases from J, with 12 bases in between. This CDR3 is 15 amino acids long. Germline V gene lookup returns CDR1 MNHEY and CDR2 SMNVEV (reference sequence). CDR3: CASSQYGVSTDTQYF. In DNA form, the CDR3 reads TGTGCCAGCAGTCAATACGGGGTTAGCACAGATACGCAGTATTTT.

J is TRBJ2-3 and V is TRBV6-5, with 8 bases aligning to TRBD1. This CDR3 has 15 residues. Germline trimming cut 6 bases from V and 2 bases from J; bases unmatched to any gene: 7. CDR1 and CDR2 (germline): MNHEY, SVGAGI. The CDR3 protein is CASRTSGGPTDTQYF. The CDR3 DNA reads TGTGCCAGCAGAACCTCAGGGGGCCCCACAGATACGCAGTATTTT.

The J gene is TRBJ2-1, the V gene TRBV7-3, with 9 bases matching TRBD2. This CDR3 contains 14 residues. V shed 8 bases and J 1 base; nucleotides not matched to a gene: 3. CDR1 and CDR2 from the germline V gene are SGHTA and FQGTGA. The CDR3 spells CASSAGGSYNEQFF. In DNA, the CDR3 is TGTGCCAGCTCAGCGGGAGGTTCCTACAATGAGCAGTTCTTC.

This sequence joins TRBV7-9 and TRBJ1-5; D ambiguous. Germline V gene sequence: CDR1 SEHNR, CDR2 FQNEAQ (reference sequence). Trimming removed 2 bases from V and 8 bases from J, with 7 bases in between. CDR3 size: 12 residues. CDR3 residues: CASSLWEEPQHF. For the CDR3, the DNA is TGTGCCAGCAGCTTATGGGAGGAGCCCCAGCATTTT.

Notes on this clone: The sample has other DNA sequences that encode this CDR3 too. The chain uses TRBV6-5 and TRBJ1-2; D may be TRBD1 (6 bases). With 2 bases removed from V and 5 bases from J, the gap between germline ends came to 15 bases. The germline CDR1 and CDR2 sequences are MNHEY and SVGAGI. The CDR3 runs to 15 residues. CDR3 residues: CASSYGRGFRYGYTF. In nucleotides, the CDR3 is TGTGCCAGCAGTTACGGCAGGGGATTTAGGTATGGCTACACCTTC.

The chain employs TRBV18 and TRBJ1-2; D uncertain. Germline lookup yields CDR1 KGHSH and CDR2 LQKENI. There are 14 residues in the CDR3. V was clipped by 6 bases and J by 3 bases, with 14 bases between them. The CDR3 region is CASSLSEGDYGYTF. The CDR3 DNA follows: TGTGCCAGCTCCCTTTCGGAGGGAGACTATGGCTACACCTTC.